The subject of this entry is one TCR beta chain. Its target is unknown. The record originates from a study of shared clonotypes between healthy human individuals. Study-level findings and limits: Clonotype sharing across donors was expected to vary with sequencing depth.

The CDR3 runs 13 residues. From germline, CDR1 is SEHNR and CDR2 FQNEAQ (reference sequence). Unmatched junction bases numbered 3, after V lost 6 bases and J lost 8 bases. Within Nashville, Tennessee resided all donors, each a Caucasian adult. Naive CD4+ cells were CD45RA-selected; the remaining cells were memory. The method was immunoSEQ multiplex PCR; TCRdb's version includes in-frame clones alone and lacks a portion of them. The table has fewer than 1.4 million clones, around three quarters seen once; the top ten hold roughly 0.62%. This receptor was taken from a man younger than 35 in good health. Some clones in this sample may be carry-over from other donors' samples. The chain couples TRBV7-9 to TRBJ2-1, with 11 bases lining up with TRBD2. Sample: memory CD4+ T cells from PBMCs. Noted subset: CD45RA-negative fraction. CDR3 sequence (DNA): TGTGCCAGCAGACCGACTAGCGGGGATGAGCAGTTCTTC. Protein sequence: CASRPTSGDEQFF.